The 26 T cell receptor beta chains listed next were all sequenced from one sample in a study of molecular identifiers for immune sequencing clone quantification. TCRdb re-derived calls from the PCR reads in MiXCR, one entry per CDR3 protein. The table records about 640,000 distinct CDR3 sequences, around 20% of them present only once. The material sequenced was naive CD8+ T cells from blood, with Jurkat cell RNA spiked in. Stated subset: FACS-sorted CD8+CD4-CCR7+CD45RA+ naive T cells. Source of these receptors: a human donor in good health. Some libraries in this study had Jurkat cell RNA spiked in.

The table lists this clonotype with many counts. CDR3: CASSLPTGAQETQYF. As DNA, the CDR3 is TGTGCCAGCAGCTTGCCGACCGGGGCACAAGAGACCCAGTACTTC. The chain employs TRBV7-3 and TRBJ2-5, with D possibly called TRBD1 or TRBD2 (5 bases each). Germline V gives CDR1 SGHTA, CDR2 FQGTGA. V was pared by 3 bases and J by 2 bases, with 13 bases between. This CDR3 is built from 15 residues.

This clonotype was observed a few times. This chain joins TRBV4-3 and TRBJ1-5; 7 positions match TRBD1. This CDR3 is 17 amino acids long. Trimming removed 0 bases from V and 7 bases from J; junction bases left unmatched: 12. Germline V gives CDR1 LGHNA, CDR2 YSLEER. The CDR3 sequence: CASSQDWETGWDQPQHF. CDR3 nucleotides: TGCGCCAGCAGCCAAGATTGGGAGACAGGGTGGGACCAGCCCCAGCATTTT.

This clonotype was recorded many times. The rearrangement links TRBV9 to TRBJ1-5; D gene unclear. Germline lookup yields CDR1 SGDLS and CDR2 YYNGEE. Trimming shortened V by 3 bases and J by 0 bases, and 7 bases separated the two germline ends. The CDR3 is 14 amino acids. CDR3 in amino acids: CASSEDNSNQPQHF. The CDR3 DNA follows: TGTGCCAGCAGCGAAGACAATAGCAATCAGCCCCAGCATTTT. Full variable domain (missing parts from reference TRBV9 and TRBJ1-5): DSGVTQTPKHLITATGQRVTLRCSPRSGDLSVYWYQQSLDQGLQFLIQYYNGEERAKGNILERFSAQQFPDLHSELNLSSLELGDSALYFCASSEDNSNQPQHFGDGTRLSIL.

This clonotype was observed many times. The CDR3 sequence: CASSLAVDTQYF. CDR3 nucleotides: TGTGCCAGCAGCTTAGCCGTAGATACGCAGTATTTT. V and J are TRBV7-9 and TRBJ2-3; D remains unclear. CDR3 size: 12 residues. V was shortened by 0 bases and J by 5 bases, with 3 bases between the two germline ends. Germline loops: CDR1 SEHNR, CDR2 FQNEAQ (reference sequence).

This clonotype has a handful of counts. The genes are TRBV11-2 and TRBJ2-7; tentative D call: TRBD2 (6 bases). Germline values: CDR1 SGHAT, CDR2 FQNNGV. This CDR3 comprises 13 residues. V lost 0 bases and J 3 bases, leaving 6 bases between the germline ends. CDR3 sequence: CASSLEGLYEQYF. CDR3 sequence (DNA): TGTGCCAGCAGCTTAGAGGGACTCTACGAGCAGTACTTC.

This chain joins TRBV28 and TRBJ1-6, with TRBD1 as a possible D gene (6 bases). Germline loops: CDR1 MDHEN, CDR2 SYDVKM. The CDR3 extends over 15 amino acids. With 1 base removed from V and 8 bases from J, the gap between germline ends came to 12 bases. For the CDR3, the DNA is TGTGCCAGCAGTTTATTCAGGGGCATGGATTCACCCCTCCACTTT. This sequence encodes CASSLFRGMDSPLHF. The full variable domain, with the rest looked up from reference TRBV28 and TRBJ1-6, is DVKVTQSSRYLVKRTGEKVFLECVQDMDHENMFWYRQDPGLGLRLIYFSYDVKMKEKGDIPEGYSVSREKKERFSLILESASTNQTSMYLCASSLFRGMDSPLHFGNGTRLTVT.

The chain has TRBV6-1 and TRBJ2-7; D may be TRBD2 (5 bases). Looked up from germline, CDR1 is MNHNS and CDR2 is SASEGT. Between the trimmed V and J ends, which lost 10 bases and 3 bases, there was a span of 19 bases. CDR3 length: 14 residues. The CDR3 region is CATFGNPGIYEQYF. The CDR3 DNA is TGTGCCACATTCGGCAACCCCGGGATCTACGAGCAGTACTTC.

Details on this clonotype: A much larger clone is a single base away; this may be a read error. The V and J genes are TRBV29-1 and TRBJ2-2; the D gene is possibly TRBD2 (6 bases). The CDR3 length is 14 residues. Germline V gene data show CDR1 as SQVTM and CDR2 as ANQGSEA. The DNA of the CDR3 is TGCAGCATTGAAGCTTTCGGGGGTACCGGGGAGCTGTTTTTT. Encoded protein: CSIEAFGGTGELFF.

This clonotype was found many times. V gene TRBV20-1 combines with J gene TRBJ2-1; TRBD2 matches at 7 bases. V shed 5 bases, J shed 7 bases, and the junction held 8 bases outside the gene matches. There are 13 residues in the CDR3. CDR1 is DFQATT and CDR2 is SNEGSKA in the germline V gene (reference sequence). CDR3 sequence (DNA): TGCAGTGCTCGTGGGAGGGCTATGAATGAGCAGTTCTTC. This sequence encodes CSARGRAMNEQFF.

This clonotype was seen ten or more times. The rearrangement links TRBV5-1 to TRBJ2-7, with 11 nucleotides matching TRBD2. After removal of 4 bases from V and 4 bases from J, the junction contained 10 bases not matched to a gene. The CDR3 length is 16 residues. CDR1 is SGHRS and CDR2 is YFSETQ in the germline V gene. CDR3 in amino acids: CASSPTGLAEPYEQYF. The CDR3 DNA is TGCGCCAGCAGCCCCACGGGACTAGCGGAACCATACGAGCAGTACTTC.

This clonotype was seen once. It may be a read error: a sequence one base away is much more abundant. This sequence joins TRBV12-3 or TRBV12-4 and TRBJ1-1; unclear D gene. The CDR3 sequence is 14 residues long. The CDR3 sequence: CTSSLVRVDTEAFF. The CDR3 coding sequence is TGTACCAGCAGTTTAGTGAGGGTAGACACTGAAGCTTTCTTT.

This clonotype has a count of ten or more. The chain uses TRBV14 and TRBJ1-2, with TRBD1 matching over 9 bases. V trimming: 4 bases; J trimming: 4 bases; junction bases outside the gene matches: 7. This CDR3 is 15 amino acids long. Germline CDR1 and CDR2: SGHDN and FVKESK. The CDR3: CASSLLQGAGYGYTF. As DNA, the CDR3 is TGTGCCAGCAGCCTTCTACAGGGGGCCGGCTATGGCTACACCTTC.

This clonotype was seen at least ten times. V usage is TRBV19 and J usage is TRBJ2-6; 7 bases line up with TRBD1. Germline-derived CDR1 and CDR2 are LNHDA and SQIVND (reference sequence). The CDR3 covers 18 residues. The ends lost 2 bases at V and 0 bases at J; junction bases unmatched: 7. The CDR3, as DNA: TGTGCCAGTAGTATACGGGACAGCCCCTTCTCTGGGGCCAACGTCCTGACTTTC. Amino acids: CASSIRDSPFSGANVLTF.

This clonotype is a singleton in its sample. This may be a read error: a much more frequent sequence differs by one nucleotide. As DNA, the CDR3 is TGTGCCACAGGAGGGGGAGTTGAGCAGTCCTTC. This codes for CATGGGVEQSF. J is TRBJ2-1 and V is TRBV15; D possibly uses TRBD1 or TRBD2 (6 bases each). Germline CDR1 LNHNV, CDR2 YYDKDF (reference sequence). The CDR3 sequence is 11 residues long. The full variable domain, with the rest looked up from reference TRBV15 and TRBJ2-1, is DAMVIQNPRYQVTQFGKPVTLSCSQTLNHNVMYWYQQKSSQAPKLLFHYYDKDFNNEADTPDNFQSRRPNTSFCFLDIRSPGLGDTAMYLCATGGGVEQSFGPGTRLTVL.

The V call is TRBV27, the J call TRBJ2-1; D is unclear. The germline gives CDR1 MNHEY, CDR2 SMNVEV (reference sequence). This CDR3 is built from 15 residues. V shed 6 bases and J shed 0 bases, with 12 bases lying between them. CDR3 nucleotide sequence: TGTGCCAGCAGAACCGCGGAGAGCTCCTACAATGAGCAGTTCTTC. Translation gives CASRTAESSYNEQFF.

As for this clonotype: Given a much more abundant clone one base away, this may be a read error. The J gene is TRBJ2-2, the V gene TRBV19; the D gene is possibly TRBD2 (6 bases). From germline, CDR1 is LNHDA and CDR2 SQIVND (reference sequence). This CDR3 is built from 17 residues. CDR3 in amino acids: CASSLSSGTANTGGLFF. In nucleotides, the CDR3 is TGTGCCAGTAGTCTCTCCTCCGGGACGGCGAACACCGGGGGGCTGTTTTTT.

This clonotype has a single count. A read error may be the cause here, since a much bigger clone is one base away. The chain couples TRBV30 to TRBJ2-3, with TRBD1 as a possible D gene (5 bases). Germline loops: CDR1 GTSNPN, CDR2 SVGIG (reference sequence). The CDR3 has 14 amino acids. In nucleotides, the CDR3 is TGTGCCTGGAGTGTTGGATCGTTCACAGGTACGCAGTATTTT. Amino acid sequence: CAWSVGSFTGTQYF.

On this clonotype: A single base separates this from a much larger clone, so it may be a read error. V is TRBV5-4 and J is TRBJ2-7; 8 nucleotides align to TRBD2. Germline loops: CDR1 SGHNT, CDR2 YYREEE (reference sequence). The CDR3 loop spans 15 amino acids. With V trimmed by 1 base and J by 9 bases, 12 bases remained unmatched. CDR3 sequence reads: CASSLSGTRYDGQYF. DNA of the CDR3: TGTGCCAGCAGCTTGTCCGGGACTAGGTACGACGGGCAGTACTTC.

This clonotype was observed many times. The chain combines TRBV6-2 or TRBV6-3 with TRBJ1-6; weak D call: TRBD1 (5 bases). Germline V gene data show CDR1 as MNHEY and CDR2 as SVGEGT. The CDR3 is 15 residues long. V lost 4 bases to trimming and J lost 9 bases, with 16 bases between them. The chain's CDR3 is CASSSGTPGISPLHF. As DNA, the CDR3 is TGTGCCAGCAGTTCCGGGACGCCGGGGATTTCACCCCTCCACTTT.

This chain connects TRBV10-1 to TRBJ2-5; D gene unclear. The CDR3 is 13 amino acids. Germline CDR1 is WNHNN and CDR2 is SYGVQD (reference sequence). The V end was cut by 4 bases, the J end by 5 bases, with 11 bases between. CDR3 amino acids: CASSGGPRETQYF. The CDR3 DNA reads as TGCGCCAGCAGTGGTGGGCCTCGGGAGACCCAGTACTTC.

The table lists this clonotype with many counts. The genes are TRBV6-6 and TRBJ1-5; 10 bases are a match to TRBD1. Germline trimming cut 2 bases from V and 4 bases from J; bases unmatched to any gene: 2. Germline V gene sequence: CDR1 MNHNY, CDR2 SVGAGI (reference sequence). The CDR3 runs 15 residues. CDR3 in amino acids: CASSYRTGGNQPQHF. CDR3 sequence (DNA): TGTGCCAGCAGTTACCGGACAGGGGGAAATCAGCCCCAGCATTTT.

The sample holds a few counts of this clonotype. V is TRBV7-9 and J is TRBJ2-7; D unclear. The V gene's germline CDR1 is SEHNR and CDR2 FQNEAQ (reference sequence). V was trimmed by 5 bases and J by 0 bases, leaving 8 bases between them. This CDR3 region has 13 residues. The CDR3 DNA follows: TGTGCCAGCAGCCCGCACGCCTCCTACGAGCAGTACTTC. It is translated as CASSPHASYEQYF.

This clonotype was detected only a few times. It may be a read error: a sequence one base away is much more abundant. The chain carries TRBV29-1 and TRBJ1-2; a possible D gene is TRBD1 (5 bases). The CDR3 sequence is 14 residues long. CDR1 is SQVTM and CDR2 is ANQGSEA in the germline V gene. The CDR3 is CSIFAGFRNYGYTF. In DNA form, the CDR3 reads TGCAGTATTTTTGCAGGGTTTCGTAACTATGGCTACACCTTC.

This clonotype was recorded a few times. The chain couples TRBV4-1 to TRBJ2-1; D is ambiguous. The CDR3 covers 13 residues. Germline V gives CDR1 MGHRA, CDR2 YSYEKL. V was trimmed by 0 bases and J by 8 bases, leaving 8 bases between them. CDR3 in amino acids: CASSQEPFDEQFF. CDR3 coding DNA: TGCGCCAGCAGCCAAGAGCCTTTCGATGAGCAGTTCTTC.

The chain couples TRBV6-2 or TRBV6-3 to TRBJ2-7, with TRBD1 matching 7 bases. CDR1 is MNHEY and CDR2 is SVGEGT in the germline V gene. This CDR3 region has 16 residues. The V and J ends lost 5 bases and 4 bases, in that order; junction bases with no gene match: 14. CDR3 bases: TGTGCCAGCAGTAACGGACAGGCGCCTTTGGCGTACGAGCAGTACTTC. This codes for CASSNGQAPLAYEQYF.

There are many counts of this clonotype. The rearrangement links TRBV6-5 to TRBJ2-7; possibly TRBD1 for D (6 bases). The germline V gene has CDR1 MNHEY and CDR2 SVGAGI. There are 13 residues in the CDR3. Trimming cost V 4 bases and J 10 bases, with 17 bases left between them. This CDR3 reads CASSSSIGQIQYF. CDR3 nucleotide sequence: TGTGCCAGCAGTTCGAGCATAGGACAGATTCAGTACTTC.